The 3 T cell receptor beta chains below all came from one sample that was sequenced in a study of tumor-infiltrating lymphocytes in primary liver carcinoma. RNA and DNA were co-extracted from roughly 20-30 mg of unsorted bulk tissue. A constant-region primer served to make TCR beta cDNA from about 500 ng total RNA. Libraries covering TCR beta were generated through three nested multiplex PCR rounds (using a slightly modified ARM-PCR). TRBV1-TRBV30 forward and Cbeta reverse primers drove the first two roughly 10-cycle rounds. Using its own MiXCR run on the multiplex PCR reads, TCRdb lists one record per CDR3 protein. The sample shows fewer than 250,000 distinct CDR3 sequences, around 81% of them seen only once. The sample was tumor tissue from primary liver carcinoma. Every receptor here comes from a man aged 40-55 years with primary liver carcinoma and hepatitis B virus infection.

The chain couples TRBV12-3 or TRBV12-4 to TRBJ1-5; no clear D gene. V was trimmed by 0 bases and J by 3 bases, leaving 12 bases between them. The CDR3 consists of 16 residues. The CDR3 spells CASSLAVVYINQPQHF. CDR3 in DNA: TGTGCCAGCAGTTTAGCTGTGGTATATATCAATCAGCCCCAGCATTTT.

The table lists this clonotype with many counts. The genes are TRBV5-1 and TRBJ2-3; D uncertain. V lost 3 bases, J lost 4 bases, and 12 bases lay in between. The CDR3 totals 14 residues. Germline values: CDR1 SGHRS, CDR2 YFSETQ. Here the CDR3 reads CASSSNNLPDTQYF. The CDR3 DNA follows: TGCGCCAGCAGCTCCAACAATCTCCCAGATACGCAGTATTTT.

On this clonotype itself: This could be a read error, since a much larger clone is one nucleotide away. This is likely a read error, given that the CDR3 carries no conserved phenylalanine or tryptophan at its end. The V call is TRBV29-1, the J call TRBJ1-1; D not certain. Germline V gene data show CDR1 as SQVTM and CDR2 as ANQGSEA. V was clipped by 6 bases and J by 10 bases, with 6 bases between them. The length of the CDR3 is 8 residues. The CDR3 loop is CSVAGAFL. The CDR3 nucleotides read TGCAGCGTAGCAGGAGCTTTCCTT.